The rows below give T cell receptor beta chains drawn from one sample of a study of T cells in Graves' hyperthyroidism and ophthalmopathy. MiXCR, run by TCRdb on the multiplex PCR reads, gives a single entry per CDR3 protein. The sample has hundreds of thousands of distinct CDR3 sequences, 14% seen once. The sample taken for sequencing was blood. These receptors came from a woman under 30 with Graves' hyperthyroidism. Both conserved end residues are part of each CDR3. D genes are given only for firm matches. The size entry is marked missing in some rows and otherwise reads once, few, many or a size class.

j_gene: TRBJ2-3
v_gene: TRBV27
d_gene: .
abundance: many
CDR3nt: TGTGCCAGCAGTCCCTTGCCGGGCGGGGATACGCAGTATTTT
CDR3aa: CASSPLPGGDTQYF

j_gene: TRBJ2-2
v_gene: TRBV9
d_gene: TRBD2
abundance: many
CDR3nt: TGTGCCAGCAGCGTAGGTTTAGCGCGGGGGACCTACACCGGGGAGCTGTTTTTT
CDR3aa: CASSVGLARGTYTGELFF

j_gene: TRBJ2-1
v_gene: TRBV2
d_gene: .
abundance: many
CDR3nt: TGTGCCAGCGCCGCTTCGTCCTTGCAGTTCTTC
CDR3aa: CASAASSLQFF

j_gene: TRBJ2-2
v_gene: TRBV29-1
d_gene: TRBD2
abundance: few
CDR3nt: TGCAGCGTTGGGGGCGGGAGGGGTACCGGGGAGCTGTTTTTT
CDR3aa: CSVGGGRGTGELFF

j_gene: TRBJ2-7
v_gene: TRBV7-2
d_gene: .
abundance: few
CDR3nt: TGTGCCAGCAGCCCGGGGTGGACGACCCGCTACGAGCAGTACTTC
CDR3aa: CASSPGWTTRYEQYF

j_gene: TRBJ2-1
v_gene: TRBV11-2
d_gene: .
abundance: few
CDR3nt: TGTGCCAGCAGCTTAGATCGCCACAGCTCCTACAATGAGCAGTTCTTC
CDR3aa: CASSLDRHSSYNEQFF

j_gene: TRBJ2-1
v_gene: TRBV4-2
d_gene: .
abundance: few
CDR3nt: TGTGCCAGCAGCCAAGTGGGGGCGGTAGGATACAATGAGCAGTTCTTC
CDR3aa: CASSQVGAVGYNEQFF

j_gene: TRBJ2-5
v_gene: TRBV20-1
d_gene: .
abundance: many
CDR3nt: TGCAGTGCTATTAAAGAAACGACCGGTGGGGAGACCCAGTACTTC
CDR3aa: CSAIKETTGGETQYF

j_gene: TRBJ2-1
v_gene: TRBV7-8
d_gene: .
abundance: many
CDR3nt: TGTGCCAGCAGCTCGGGCGGTCCCTACAATGAGCAGTTCTTC
CDR3aa: CASSSGGPYNEQFF

j_gene: TRBJ1-1
v_gene: TRBV6-1
d_gene: .
abundance: .
CDR3nt: TGTGCCAGCACGACACTTATGAACACTGAAGCTTTCTTT
CDR3aa: CASTTLMNTEAFF

j_gene: TRBJ1-1
v_gene: TRBV19
d_gene: TRBD1
abundance: .
CDR3nt: TGTGCCAGTAACACCCGGACAGGTTTGAACACTGAAGCTTTCTTT
CDR3aa: CASNTRTGLNTEAFF

j_gene: TRBJ1-5
v_gene: TRBV20-1
d_gene: .
abundance: many
CDR3nt: TGCAGTGCTAGGAGGGGGACTCAGCTTTTCCAGCATTTT
CDR3aa: CSARRGTQLFQHF

j_gene: TRBJ1-1
v_gene: TRBV2
d_gene: .
abundance: many
CDR3nt: TGTGCCAGCAGGCGGACAGCGAACACTGAAGCTTTCTTT
CDR3aa: CASRRTANTEAFF

j_gene: TRBJ2-7
v_gene: TRBV6-2/TRBV6-3
d_gene: .
abundance: many
CDR3nt: TGTGCCAGCAGTTCCTCTGGGGAGCAGTACTTC
CDR3aa: CASSSSGEQYF

j_gene: TRBJ2-2
v_gene: TRBV6-1
d_gene: .
abundance: .
CDR3nt: TGTGCCAGCAGGGACTTCTATATCCACACCGGGGAGCTGTTTTTT
CDR3aa: CASRDFYIHTGELFF

j_gene: TRBJ2-7
v_gene: TRBV11-2
d_gene: .
abundance: few
CDR3nt: TGTGCCAGCAGCTTAGGGGGCCGGAGGACTATCTCCTACGAGCAGTACTTC
CDR3aa: CASSLGGRRTISYEQYF

j_gene: TRBJ1-1
v_gene: TRBV19
d_gene: .
abundance: .
CDR3nt: TGTGCCAGTACCCTCGGACGGGCAGAAGCTTTCTTT
CDR3aa: CASTLGRAEAFF

j_gene: TRBJ2-3
v_gene: TRBV10-3
d_gene: .
abundance: .
CDR3nt: TGTGCCACCTACGACCCCGCAGATACGCAGTATTTT
CDR3aa: CATYDPADTQYF

j_gene: TRBJ1-5
v_gene: TRBV7-2
d_gene: .
abundance: .
CDR3nt: TGTGCCAGCAGCTTAACGATGGGACAGCCCCAGCATTTT
CDR3aa: CASSLTMGQPQHF

j_gene: TRBJ2-3
v_gene: TRBV6-5
d_gene: .
abundance: .
CDR3nt: TGTGCCAGCAGTTCGGCGGCAATTGGGGGCACAGATACGCAGTATTTT
CDR3aa: CASSSAAIGGTDTQYF

j_gene: TRBJ2-3
v_gene: TRBV20-1
d_gene: .
abundance: many
CDR3nt: TGCAGTGCTAGAGATAGGGACTCCCCTCTGGTCACAGATACGCAGTATTTT
CDR3aa: CSARDRDSPLVTDTQYF

j_gene: TRBJ1-2
v_gene: TRBV5-4
d_gene: .
abundance: .
CDR3nt: TGTGCCAGCAGTCTGGGCGTCCTGGGGGCAGGGAACTATGGCTACACCTTC
CDR3aa: CASSLGVLGAGNYGYTF

j_gene: TRBJ1-1
v_gene: TRBV4-1
d_gene: .
abundance: .
CDR3nt: TGCGCCAGCAGCCAAATTCGGGGCGGGGGAAACACTGAAGCTTTCTTT
CDR3aa: CASSQIRGGGNTEAFF

j_gene: TRBJ2-1
v_gene: TRBV9
d_gene: TRBD2
abundance: few
CDR3nt: TGTGCCAGCAGCGTTTCCCGGACTAGCGACAATGAGCAGTTCTTC
CDR3aa: CASSVSRTSDNEQFF

j_gene: TRBJ2-7
v_gene: TRBV12-3/TRBV12-4
d_gene: .
abundance: many
CDR3nt: TGTGCCAGCAGTTTCGGAAGAAATTCCTACGAGCAGTACTTC
CDR3aa: CASSFGRNSYEQYF

j_gene: TRBJ2-7
v_gene: TRBV7-9
d_gene: .
abundance: .
CDR3nt: TGTGCCAGCAGCACCTTAGCTCAGCAGTACTTC
CDR3aa: CASSTLAQQYF

j_gene: TRBJ2-3
v_gene: TRBV7-3
d_gene: TRBD2
abundance: .
CDR3nt: TGTGCCAGCAGCTTAGGGGCTAGCGGGAGGATGCCAGATACGCAGTATTTT
CDR3aa: CASSLGASGRMPDTQYF

j_gene: TRBJ1-2
v_gene: TRBV18
d_gene: .
abundance: many
CDR3nt: TGTGCCAGCTCACCAGGACCGGACCTAATCTATGGCTACACCTTC
CDR3aa: CASSPGPDLIYGYTF

j_gene: TRBJ2-5
v_gene: TRBV20-1
d_gene: TRBD2
abundance: .
CDR3nt: TGCAGTGCTAGTAGTCAGCGGGAGGCGCAAGAGACCCAGTACTTC
CDR3aa: CSASSQREAQETQYF

j_gene: TRBJ1-5
v_gene: TRBV20-1
d_gene: .
abundance: many
CDR3nt: TGCAGTGCTCGGTGGGCCAGCAATCAGCCCCAGCATTTT
CDR3aa: CSARWASNQPQHF

j_gene: TRBJ2-7
v_gene: TRBV29-1
d_gene: TRBD1
abundance: .
CDR3nt: TGCAGCGTTTCCGGGACAGGGGGCCGGGAGCAGTACTTC
CDR3aa: CSVSGTGGREQYF

j_gene: TRBJ1-5
v_gene: TRBV7-3
d_gene: TRBD1
abundance: .
CDR3nt: TGTGCCAGCAGCCCCCCCCGGGACAGAGAAAGCCTAGGGTGTCAGCCCCAGCATTTT
CDR3aa: CASSPPRDRESLGCQPQHF

j_gene: TRBJ2-7
v_gene: TRBV30
d_gene: .
abundance: many
CDR3nt: TGTGCCTGGAGTGCTATATACCCCCCCTACGAGCAGTACTTC
CDR3aa: CAWSAIYPPYEQYF

j_gene: TRBJ2-1
v_gene: TRBV18
d_gene: TRBD1
abundance: few
CDR3nt: TGTGCCAGCTCACCACCCTCGGGACAGGATTACAATGAGCAGTTCTTC
CDR3aa: CASSPPSGQDYNEQFF

j_gene: TRBJ1-4
v_gene: TRBV5-6
d_gene: .
abundance: few
CDR3nt: TGTGCCAGCAGCTTTTGGGGAGCAACTAATGAAAAACTGTTTTTT
CDR3aa: CASSFWGATNEKLFF

j_gene: TRBJ1-2
v_gene: TRBV27
d_gene: .
abundance: few
CDR3nt: TGTGCCAGCAGTTTATTAGGGAAGTATGGCTACACCTTC
CDR3aa: CASSLLGKYGYTF

j_gene: TRBJ2-3
v_gene: TRBV10-3
d_gene: .
abundance: .
CDR3nt: TGTGCCATCAGAGTCGGGGGCCCAGATACGCAGTATTTT
CDR3aa: CAIRVGGPDTQYF